This T cell receptor beta chain was observed in a study of blood T cell repertoires in COVID-19. In the original analysis: Quantification of nucleated cells was approximated via reference gene primer amplification. Generated by immunoSEQ multiplex PCR, the TCRdb table keeps only in-frame clones and is missing some. V and J calls plus clone size are reproduced from that table; the DNA served to infer D and trimming. The data contain 150,000 to 190,000 clones, around 80% of them singletons. V lost 3 bases to trimming and J lost 5 bases; unmatched junction nucleotides: 13. The CDR3 totals 18 residues. Germline V gene lookup returns CDR1 SGHAT and CDR2 FQNNGV.

V usage is TRBV11-2 and J usage is TRBJ1-4; 9 nucleotides agree with TRBD1. The source is a man aged 55 to 70 with acute or convalescent COVID-19. The specimen was peripheral blood. As DNA, the CDR3 is TGTGCCAGCAGCTTGGTTCTAGGTTCGGGGACAGGGAATGAAAAACTGTTTTTT. Residues: CASSLVLGSGTGNEKLFF.